This TCR beta chain emerged from a study of blood T cell repertoires in COVID-19. TCRdb's copy holds only in-frame clones and misses some; the assay was immunoSEQ multiplex PCR. The table lists hundreds of thousands of clones, around 89% of them singletons. There are 21 residues in the CDR3. Trimming left V 5 bases short and J 9 bases short, with 38 bases between. CDR1 and CDR2 (germline): SGHVS, FQNEAQ. Sequencing was done on a sample of peripheral blood. This receptor was taken from a man aged 35-49 years with acute or convalescent COVID-19. This chain joins TRBV7-8 and TRBJ1-5; D may be TRBD1 (5 bases). In DNA form, the CDR3 reads TGTGCCAGCAGCGGGCGGGTAGGGCGCTCGGGACTTACCTTGACCGCTCGGCCCCAGCATTTT. Protein product: CASSGRVGRSGLTLTARPQHF.